This TCR beta chain stems from a study of cytomegalovirus exposure and HLA in healthy donors. It was with 60 Vbeta and 13 Jbeta primers that the PCR ran. Generated by immunoSEQ multiplex PCR, the TCRdb table keeps only in-frame clones and is missing some. The table includes some 150,000 clones, roughly 80% detected once. From germline, CDR1 is MNHEY and CDR2 SVGAGI. V lost 4 bases and J 4 bases, leaving 13 bases between the germline ends. This CDR3 region has 14 residues. Study-wide findings and caveats: Another analysis was done later, and it associated around 17,000 TCR beta sequences with HLA alleles at 0.05 false discovery rate. Some V segments could not be told apart, so they were left out, TRBV6-2 and TRBV6-3 among them. A later analysis revealed that TCR association rates differed between HLA loci, peaking at DRB1 and bottoming out at HLA-C. Several of the most significant clusters were apparently associated with common viral pathogens in a later analysis.

A note on this clone: Its target is unknown.

The rearrangement links TRBV6-5 to TRBJ1-2; no clear D gene. Sequencing was performed on PBMCs. The clonotype was recovered from a woman aged 40-49 years in good health and CMV-seropositive. The CDR3 here is CASSSYTEFYGYTF. In DNA, the CDR3 is TGTGCCAGCAGTTCGTATACAGAGTTCTATGGCTACACCTTC.